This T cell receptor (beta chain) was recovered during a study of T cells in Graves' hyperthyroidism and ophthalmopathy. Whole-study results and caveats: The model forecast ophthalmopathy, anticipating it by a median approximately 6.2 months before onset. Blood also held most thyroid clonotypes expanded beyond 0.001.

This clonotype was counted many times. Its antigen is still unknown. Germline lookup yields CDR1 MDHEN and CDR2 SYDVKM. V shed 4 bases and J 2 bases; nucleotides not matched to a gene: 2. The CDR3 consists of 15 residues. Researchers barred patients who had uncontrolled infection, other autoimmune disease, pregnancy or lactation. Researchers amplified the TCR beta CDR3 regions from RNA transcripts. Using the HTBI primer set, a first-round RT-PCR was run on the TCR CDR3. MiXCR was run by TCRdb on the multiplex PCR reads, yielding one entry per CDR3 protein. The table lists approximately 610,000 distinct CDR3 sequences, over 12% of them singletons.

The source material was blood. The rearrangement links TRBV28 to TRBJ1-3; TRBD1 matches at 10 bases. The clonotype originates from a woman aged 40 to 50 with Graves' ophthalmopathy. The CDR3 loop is CASSSGQGAGNTIYF. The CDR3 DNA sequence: TGTGCCAGCAGTTCCGGACAGGGGGCTGGAAACACCATATATTTT. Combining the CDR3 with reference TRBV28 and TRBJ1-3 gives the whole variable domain DVKVTQSSRYLVKRTGEKVFLECVQDMDHENMFWYRQDPGLGLRLIYFSYDVKMKEKGDIPEGYSVSREKKERFSLILESASTNQTSMYLCASSSGQGAGNTIYFGEGSWLTVV.